Each of the 5 T cell receptor beta chains below was sequenced from the same sample in a study of T cell changes during pregnancy in multiple sclerosis. Sequencing used immunoSEQ multiplex PCR; TCRdb keeps in-frame clones, though not all of them. The table lists about 130,000 clones, roughly 97% of them singletons, with 0.4% to 0.5% in the top ten. The input for sequencing was peripheral blood, taken after pregnancy. The receptors come from a female donor with multiple sclerosis, enrolled in a pregnancy study.

The chain employs TRBV7-2 and TRBJ2-7, with D uncertain. Germline V gene data show CDR1 as SGHTA and CDR2 as FQGNSA. Trimming took 5 bases from V and 6 from J, leaving 14 bases between them. The length of the CDR3 is 13 residues. In nucleotides, the CDR3 is TGTGCCAGCAGCCAAGCGACGGAAATCGAGCAGTACTTC. Amino acids: CASSQATEIEQYF. Together with reference TRBV7-2 and TRBJ2-7, the CDR3 gives the full variable domain: GAGVSQSPSNKVTEKGKDVELRCDPISGHTALYWYRQSLGQGLEFLIYFQGNSAPDKSGLPSDRFSAERTGGSVSTLTIQRTQQEDSAVYLCASSQATEIEQYFGPGTRLTVT.

The chain is built from TRBV14 and TRBJ2-7, with 9 bases lining up with TRBD1. This CDR3 has 15 amino acids. V was clipped by 1 base and J by 4 bases; unmatched bases: 5. Germline V lookup: CDR1 SGHDN, CDR2 FVKESK. The CDR3 DNA is TGTGCCAGCAGCCAAGTCCGGACAGGGGTATACGAGCAGTACTTC. Protein product: CASSQVRTGVYEQYF.

This chain joins TRBV7-9 and TRBJ2-7, with 8 bases matching TRBD1. Trimming removed 4 bases from V and 4 bases from J; junction bases left unmatched: 12. Germline V lookup: CDR1 SEHNR, CDR2 FQNEAQ (reference sequence). The CDR3 consists of 16 residues. Here the CDR3 reads CASSSIRTGKRYEQYF. The CDR3 DNA sequence: TGTGCCAGCAGCTCGATAAGGACAGGGAAGAGGTACGAGCAGTACTTC.

This chain uses TRBV9 with TRBJ1-3; D call uncertain. The CDR3 has 15 residues. V lost 0 bases and J 0 bases, leaving 7 bases between the germline ends. Germline V gene sequence: CDR1 SGDLS, CDR2 YYNGEE. CDR3 region: CASSVDRVSGNTIYF. CDR3 DNA: TGTGCCAGCAGCGTAGACCGGGTCTCTGGAAACACCATATATTTT.

The CDR3 loop is CSVERTGSSYEQYF. In DNA form, the CDR3 reads TGCAGCGTTGAAAGGACAGGGAGCTCCTACGAGCAGTACTTC. J is TRBJ2-7 and V is TRBV29-1, with 8 bases matching TRBD1. CDR3 length: 14 amino acids. V lost 2 bases to trimming and J lost 0 bases; unmatched junction nucleotides: 3. CDR1 SQVTM and CDR2 ANQGSEA come from the germline V gene.